This T cell receptor beta chain was recorded in a study of blood T cell repertoires in COVID-19 (dated by TCRdb to the early 2020s). About the investigation overall: The collaborator samples originated in the United States, Italy and Spain and spanned the acute and convalescent phases of COVID-19. Nearly every sample came with metadata listing a de-identified subject ID, COVID-19 status, age in years and sex. The prospective study material was composed of cDNA or gDNA derived from T cells, B-cell-depleted T cells, or PBMCs. Where available, HLA class I and class II types were obtained from metadata supplied by the sample provider rather than from assay-based typing. The samples were drawn from two sources: the first 160 participants of the ongoing ImmuneRACE study, and fewer than 1,500 subjects contributed by 6 global collaborators. Deeply sampled blood TCRbeta repertoires from subjects exposed to, actively infected with, or recovered from COVID-19 were included in the dataset. The repertoires were released in a freely available public database intended as a resource for research on the immune response to SARS-CoV-2. Results and caveats for the whole study, not just this receptor: The amount of clinical and demographic metadata varied by source and participant and was provided uncurated.

Its CDR3 holds 13 amino acids, cysteine through phenylalanine. The entry retains the CDR3 DNA only, 39 bases that are in frame from base 1. V lost 2 bases and J lost 8 bases, and the count of bases not matched to a germline gene is 6. From the germline V gene (reference sequence), CDR1 is SGHNT and CDR2 is YYREEE. In regard to this clone: This receptor's antigen is unknown. No base quality values were provided; no much bigger clone lies one nucleotide off.

One collaborating source in Seattle enrolled patients while the patients were actively infected and followed the patients over time throughout the course of disease. Whole blood was collected in K2EDTA tubes by collaborating institutions according to the institutions' own protocols. For TCRbeta analysis, collaborators shipped samples in one of three forms: frozen whole blood, isolated PBMCs, or DNA extracted from either of those sample types. TCRbeta CDR3 regions were amplified from genomic DNA by means of the immunoSEQ Assay, a bias-controlled multiplex PCR. The paper's processing steps were these. Within the assay, amplification of reference gene primers was used to estimate how many nucleated cells each sample contained. To quantify the absolute abundance of each unique TCRbeta CDR3 rearrangement, sequence reads were collapsed and filtered. For each sample, productive Simpson clonality was calculated as the square root of Simpson's diversity index across productive rearrangements. TCRdb limited this immuneACCESS table to in-frame rearrangements with V and J called. A share of clones is missing; checked studies link under half to unresolved V genes, and the rest is unexplained. V and J calls and clone size are given by that table; D and trimming were obtained from the DNA. This sample comprises fewer than 500,000 clones, roughly 90% of them detected only once. The ten most abundant clones make up 0.65% to 1% of the sample.

This chain joins TRBV5-4 to TRBJ1-2, and 7 junction bases match TRBD1. Input material: peripheral blood. This TCR came from a man aged 18 to 35 with COVID-19, enrolled during active disease. The CDR3 amino acid sequence is: CASSFTTGAGYTF. The DNA reads as follows: TGTGCCAGCAGCTTCACAACAGGGGCGGGCTACACCTTC.